This T cell receptor (beta chain) was profiled in a study of CD8 T cells in Susac syndrome. The germline V gene has CDR1 SGHDT and CDR2 YYEEEE. This CDR3 is 13 amino acids long. J was trimmed by 10 bases and V by 7 bases; bases with no gene match: 6. The authors reverse transcribed roughly 0.5 to 1 ug RNA with random hexamers. Amplification of the TCR beta CDR3 was carried out by immunoSEQ multiplex PCR, which spanned a total of 54 Vbeta and 13 Jbeta segments. TCRdb called the immunoSEQ multiplex PCR reads again in MiXCR, with one record for every CDR3 protein. The table lists around 280,000 distinct CDR3 sequences, around 83% of them singletons.

The specimen was CD8+ T cells from PBMCs. V is TRBV5-6 and J is TRBJ2-1, with 12 bases matching TRBD2. This TCR derives from a human donor with multiple sclerosis. CDR3 residues: CASHGLAGREQFF. CDR3 coding DNA: TGTGCCAGCCACGGACTAGCGGGAAGGGAGCAGTTCTTC.